This T cell receptor beta chain was observed in a study of long-term antiretroviral therapy in people with HIV. Study information: A decade or so separates the oldest specimens from the later 2015 immediate-ART recommendation.

Whole-study results and caveats: Across all time points, the repertoire was dominated by clones that expanded before ART.

Germline CDR1 is MNHNY and CDR2 is SVGAGI (reference sequence). Trimming stripped 6 bases from V and 7 bases from J, with 16 bases between. This CDR3 is 14 amino acids long. Run at survey level, the immunoSEQ assay was version v3.0. The data were produced by immunoSEQ multiplex PCR, yet TCRdb's version contains in-frame clones alone and is incomplete. Counted here are 8,500 to 10,000 clones, 65% to 85% occurring once; the ten biggest clones make up 14%. The content of samples before DNA extraction was roughly 0.9-11 million cryopreserved PBMC. A word on this clone: Its specificity is unknown.

The clonotype comes from a man under 40 with HIV. The input for sequencing was unsorted PBMCs, taken 0.4 years before starting antiretroviral therapy. This chain links TRBV6-6 with TRBJ1-5, with D uncertain. As DNA, the CDR3 is TGTGCCAGCAGCACAGAAGAATGGGTGCAGCCCCAGCATTTT. This translates into CASSTEEWVQPQHF.